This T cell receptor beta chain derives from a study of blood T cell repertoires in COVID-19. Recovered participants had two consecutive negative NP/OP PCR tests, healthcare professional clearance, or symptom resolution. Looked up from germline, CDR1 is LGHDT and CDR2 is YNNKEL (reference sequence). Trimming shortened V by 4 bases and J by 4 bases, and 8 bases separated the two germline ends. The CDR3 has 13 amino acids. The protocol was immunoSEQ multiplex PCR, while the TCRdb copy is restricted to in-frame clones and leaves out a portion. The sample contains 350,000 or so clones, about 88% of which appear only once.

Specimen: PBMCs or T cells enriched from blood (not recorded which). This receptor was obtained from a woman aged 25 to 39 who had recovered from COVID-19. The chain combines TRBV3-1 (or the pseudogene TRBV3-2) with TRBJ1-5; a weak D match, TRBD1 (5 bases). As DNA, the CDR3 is TGTGCCAGCAGCCCATCAGGGAATCAGCCCCAGCATTTT. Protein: CASSPSGNQPQHF.